The entry that follows covers one TCR beta chain sequence. Its antigen remains unknown. All of the isolated RNA was reverse transcribed, so expressed TCRB transcripts were sequenced. Method: immunoSEQ multiplex PCR; TCRdb's copy keeps in-frame clones and lacks some. The sample has a few hundred thousand clones, approximately 10% seen once; the top ten hold more than 0.015%. The CDR3 runs to 14 residues. Per germline, CDR1 MDHEN and CDR2 SYDVKM. The germline V and J ends were trimmed by 11 bases and 5 bases, with 19 bases remaining between them. The sample is drawn from a study of beta chain features in type 1 diabetes. Whole-study findings and limits: For Type 1 diabetes patients, all four CD4+ subsets carried TCRB CDR3s that were moderately but significantly shorter.

The sequence derives from a man aged 25 to 40 with type 1 diabetes. V usage is TRBV28 and J usage is TRBJ1-5; possible D gene TRBD1, 5 bases. Sequencing was carried out using naive CD4+ T cells from blood. This CDR3 reads CAGSRGLGDQPQHF. CDR3 nucleotide sequence: TGTGCCGGCTCCCGTGGGTTAGGGGATCAGCCCCAGCATTTT.